This TCR beta chain was sequenced during a study of long-term antiretroviral therapy in people with HIV. Overall study context: Initial samples were collected about a decade before the 2015 immediate-ART recommendation.

It was version v3.0 of the immunoSEQ assay that was run at survey level. TCRdb's table, derived via immunoSEQ multiplex PCR, lists solely in-frame clones and lacks some. There are 25,000 or so clones in the sample; around four fifths occur only once, and roughly 10% lies in the top ten. Here the sequenced sample was unsorted PBMCs, taken 0.8 years before starting antiretroviral therapy. The clonotype originates from a man between 18 and 35 years old with HIV.

For the CDR3, the DNA is TGTGCCTGGGGGACAGACAACACTGAAGCTTTCTTT. Translated, it gives CAWGTDNTEAFF. The rearrangement joins TRBV30 to TRBJ1-1, with 7 bases identical to TRBD1. V trimming: 5 bases; J trimming: 2 bases; junction bases outside the gene matches: 2. Germline V gene data show CDR1 as GTSNPN and CDR2 as SVGIG (reference sequence). The CDR3 covers 12 residues. The full variable domain, in which reference TRBV30 and TRBJ1-1 provide the parts outside the CDR3, is SQTIHQWPATLVQPVGSPLSLECTVEGTSNPNLYWYRQAAGRGLQLLFYSVGIGQISSEVPQNLSASRPQDRQFILSSKKLLLSDSGFYLCAWGTDNTEAFFGQGTRLTVV.